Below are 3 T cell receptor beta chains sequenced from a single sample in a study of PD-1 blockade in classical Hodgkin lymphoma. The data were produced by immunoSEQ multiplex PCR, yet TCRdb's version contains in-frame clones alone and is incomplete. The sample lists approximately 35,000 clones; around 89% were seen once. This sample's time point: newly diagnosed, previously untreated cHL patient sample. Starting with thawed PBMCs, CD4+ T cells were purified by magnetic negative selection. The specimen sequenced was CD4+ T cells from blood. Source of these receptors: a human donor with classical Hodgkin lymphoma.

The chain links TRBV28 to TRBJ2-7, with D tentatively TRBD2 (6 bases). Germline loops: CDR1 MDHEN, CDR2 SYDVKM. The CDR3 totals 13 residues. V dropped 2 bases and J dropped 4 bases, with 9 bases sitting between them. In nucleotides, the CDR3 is TGTGCCAGCAGTTTAGTGGGGACTTACGAGCAGTACTTC. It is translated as CASSLVGTYEQYF.

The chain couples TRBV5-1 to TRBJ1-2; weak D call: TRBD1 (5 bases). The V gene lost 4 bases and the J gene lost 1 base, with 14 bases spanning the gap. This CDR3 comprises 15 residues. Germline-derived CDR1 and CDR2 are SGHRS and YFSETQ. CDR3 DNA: TGCGCCAGCAGCCGTACTGGGACTCTTAACTATGGCTACACCTTC. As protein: CASSRTGTLNYGYTF.

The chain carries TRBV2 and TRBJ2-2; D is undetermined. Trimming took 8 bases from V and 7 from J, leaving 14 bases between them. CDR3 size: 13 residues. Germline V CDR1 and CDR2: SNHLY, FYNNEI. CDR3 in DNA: TGTGCCAGCGACAACTTTTTGGGCGGGGAGCTGTTTTTT. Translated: CASDNFLGGELFF.